What follows is one TCR beta chain and its context. Its antigen remains undetermined. No base quality values were provided; no much bigger clone lies one nucleotide off. The data derive from a study of blood T cell repertoires in COVID-19 (TCRdb year 2020). At the level of the whole study: The collaborator samples originated in the United States, Italy and Spain and spanned the acute and convalescent phases of COVID-19. Deeply sampled blood TCRbeta repertoires from subjects exposed to, actively infected with, or recovered from COVID-19 were included in the dataset. Where HLA class I and class II types were available, the types were taken from metadata supplied by the sample provider, not from assay-based typing. Samples came from the ongoing ImmuneRACE study (first 160 participants) plus 1,254 subjects from 6 global collaborators. The prospective study material was composed of cDNA or gDNA derived from T cells, B-cell-depleted T cells, or PBMCs. A freely available public database, intended as a resource for researchers studying the immune response to SARS-CoV-2, is where the repertoires were released. A de-identified subject ID, COVID-19 status, age in years and sex were almost always included in the sample metadata. What the research found in general, with its limitations: The amount of clinical and demographic metadata varied by source and participant and was provided uncurated.

Taken from the germline V gene, the CDR1 and CDR2 loops are WSHSY and SAAADI. The CDR3 sequence holds 12 residues, the cysteine and phenylalanine included. Only the CDR3 portion is preserved as DNA: 36 bases, with reading frame beginning at the first base. V drops 8 bases and J drops 3 bases, leaving 11 bases in between. Another Seattle source contributed samples from volunteer blood donors who had recovered from COVID-19. Whole blood was collected in K2EDTA tubes by collaborating institutions according to the institutions' own protocols. For TCRbeta analysis, collaborators shipped samples as frozen whole blood, isolated PBMCs, or DNA extracted from either of those sample types. TCRbeta CDR3 regions were amplified from genomic DNA using the immunoSEQ Assay, a bias-controlled multiplex PCR. The paper's processing steps were these. The number of nucleated cells in each sample was estimated by amplification of reference gene primers within the assay. Sequence reads were collapsed and filtered to measure the absolute abundance of every unique TCRbeta CDR3 rearrangement. For each sample, productive Simpson clonality was calculated as the square root of Simpson's diversity index across productive rearrangements. TCRdb stores this immuneACCESS table with in-frame sequences only. Part of the clones is absent; in the studies checked, under half of the shortfall reflects unresolved V genes, and no reason is known for the rest. Clone size and V and J calls were adopted from that table, with D and trimming inferred from the DNA. The sample table records a few hundred thousand clones; roughly 88% of these occur just once. The ten largest clonotypes hold roughly 2.3% of the sample.

The sequencing sample was made of peripheral blood. The TCR was taken from a man aged 25 to 40 who had recovered from COVID-19. The rearranged chain carries TRBV10-2 and TRBJ2-7; TRBD2 might be the D gene, on 5 matching bases. The CDR3 has the sequence CASRGGLYEQYF. The DNA is as follows: TGCGCCAGCCGTGGCGGGCTCTACGAGCAGTACTTC.